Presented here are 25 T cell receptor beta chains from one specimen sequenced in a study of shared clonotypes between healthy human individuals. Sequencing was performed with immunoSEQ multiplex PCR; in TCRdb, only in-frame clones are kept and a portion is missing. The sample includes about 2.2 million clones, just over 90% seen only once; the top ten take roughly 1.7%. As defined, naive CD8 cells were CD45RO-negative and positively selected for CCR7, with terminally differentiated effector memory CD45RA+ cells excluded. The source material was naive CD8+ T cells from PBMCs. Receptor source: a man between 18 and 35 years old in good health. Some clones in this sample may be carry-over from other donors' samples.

DNA for the CDR3: TGTGCCAGCAGTTACTTTAAGGGGGGCTCTGGAAACACCATATATTTT. Translated: CASSYFKGGSGNTIYF. The chain combines TRBV6-6 with TRBJ1-3; D might be TRBD1 (6 bases). Germline loops: CDR1 MNHNY, CDR2 SVGAGI (reference sequence). V was shortened by 1 base and J by 0 bases, with 10 bases between the two germline ends. The CDR3 has 16 amino acids.

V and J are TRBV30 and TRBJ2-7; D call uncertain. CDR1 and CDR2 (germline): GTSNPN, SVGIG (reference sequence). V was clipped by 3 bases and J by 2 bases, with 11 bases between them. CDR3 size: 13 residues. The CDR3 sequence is CAWSFPAAYEQYF. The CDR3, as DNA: TGTGCCTGGAGCTTTCCGGCTGCCTACGAGCAGTACTTC. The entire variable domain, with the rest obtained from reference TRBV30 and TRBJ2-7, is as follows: SQTIHQWPATLVQPVGSPLSLECTVEGTSNPNLYWYRQAAGRGLQLLFYSVGIGQISSEVPQNLSASRPQDRQFILSSKKLLLSDSGFYLCAWSFPAAYEQYFGPGTRLTVT.

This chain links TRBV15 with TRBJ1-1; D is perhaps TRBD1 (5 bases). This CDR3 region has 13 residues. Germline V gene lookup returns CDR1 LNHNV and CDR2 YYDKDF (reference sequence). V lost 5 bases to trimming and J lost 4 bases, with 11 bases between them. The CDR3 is CATSPGLPTEAFF. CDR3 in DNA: TGTGCCACCAGCCCGGGACTGCCCACTGAAGCTTTCTTT.

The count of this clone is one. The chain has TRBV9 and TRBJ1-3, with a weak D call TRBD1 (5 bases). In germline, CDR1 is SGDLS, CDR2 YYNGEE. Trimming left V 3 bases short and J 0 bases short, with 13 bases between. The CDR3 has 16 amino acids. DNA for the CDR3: TGTGCCAGCAGCGGAAGGGACGGCAGCTCTGGAAACACCATATATTTT. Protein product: CASSGRDGSSGNTIYF.

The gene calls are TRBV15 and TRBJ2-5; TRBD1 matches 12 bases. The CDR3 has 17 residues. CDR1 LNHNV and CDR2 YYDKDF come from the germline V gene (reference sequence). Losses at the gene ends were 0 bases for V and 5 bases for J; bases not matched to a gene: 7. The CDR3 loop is CATSRDVGTGGVETQYF. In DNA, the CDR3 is TGTGCCACCAGCAGAGATGTCGGGACAGGGGGCGTTGAGACCCAGTACTTC. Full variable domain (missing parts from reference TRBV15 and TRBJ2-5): DAMVIQNPRYQVTQFGKPVTLSCSQTLNHNVMYWYQQKSSQAPKLLFHYYDKDFNNEADTPDNFQSRRPNTSFCFLDIRSPGLGDTAMYLCATSRDVGTGGVETQYFGPGTRLLVL.

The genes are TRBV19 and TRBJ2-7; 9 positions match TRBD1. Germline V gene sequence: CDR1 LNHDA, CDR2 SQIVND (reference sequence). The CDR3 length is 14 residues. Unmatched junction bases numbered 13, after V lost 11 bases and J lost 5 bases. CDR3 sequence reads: CAVGWGTGSHEQYF. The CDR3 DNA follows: TGTGCCGTAGGGTGGGGGACAGGGTCCCACGAGCAGTACTTC.

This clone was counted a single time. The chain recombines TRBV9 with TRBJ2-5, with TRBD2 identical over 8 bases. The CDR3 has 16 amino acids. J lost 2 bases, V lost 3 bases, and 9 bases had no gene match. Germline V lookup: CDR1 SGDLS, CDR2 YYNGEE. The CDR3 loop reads CASSARTSSRQETQYF. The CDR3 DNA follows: TGTGCCAGCAGCGCCCGGACTAGCAGCCGGCAAGAGACCCAGTACTTC.

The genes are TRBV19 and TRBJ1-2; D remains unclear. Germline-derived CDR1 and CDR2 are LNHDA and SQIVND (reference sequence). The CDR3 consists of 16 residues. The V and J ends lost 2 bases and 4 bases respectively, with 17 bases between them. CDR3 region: CASSIKVGRVAYGYTF. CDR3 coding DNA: TGTGCCAGTAGTATAAAGGTGGGCCGTGTCGCCTATGGCTACACCTTC.

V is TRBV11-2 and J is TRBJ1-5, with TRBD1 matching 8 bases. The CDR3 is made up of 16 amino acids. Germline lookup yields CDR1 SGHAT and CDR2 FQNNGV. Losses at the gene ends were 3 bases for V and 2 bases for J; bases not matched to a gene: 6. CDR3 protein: CASSLTTGEGNQPQHF. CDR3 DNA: TGTGCCAGCAGCTTGACGACAGGGGAGGGCAATCAGCCCCAGCATTTT.

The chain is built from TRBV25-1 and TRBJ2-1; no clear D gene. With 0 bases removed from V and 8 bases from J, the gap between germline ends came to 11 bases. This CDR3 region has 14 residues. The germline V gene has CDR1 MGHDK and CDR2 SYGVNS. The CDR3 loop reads CASSEYRVGDEQFF. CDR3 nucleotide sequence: TGTGCCAGCAGTGAATATCGGGTAGGCGATGAGCAGTTCTTC. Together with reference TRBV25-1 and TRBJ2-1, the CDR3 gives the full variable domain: EADIYQTPRYLVIGTGKKITLECSQTMGHDKMYWYQQDPGMELHLIHYSYGVNSTEKGDLSSESTVSRIRTEHFPLTLESARPSHTSQYLCASSEYRVGDEQFFGPGTRLTVL.

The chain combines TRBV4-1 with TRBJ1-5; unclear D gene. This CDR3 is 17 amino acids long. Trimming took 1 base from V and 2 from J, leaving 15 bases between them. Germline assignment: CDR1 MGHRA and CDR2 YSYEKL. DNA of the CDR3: TGCGCCAGCAGCCAAGTCGCCGAGAAAGGTGGCAATCAGCCCCAGCATTTT. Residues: CASSQVAEKGGNQPQHF.

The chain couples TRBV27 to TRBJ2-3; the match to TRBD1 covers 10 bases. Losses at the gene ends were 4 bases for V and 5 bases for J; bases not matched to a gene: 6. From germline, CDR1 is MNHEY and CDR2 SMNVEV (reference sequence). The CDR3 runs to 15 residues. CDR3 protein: CASSYRDRGRDTQYF. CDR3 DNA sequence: TGTGCCAGCAGTTACCGGGACAGGGGAAGAGATACGCAGTATTTT.

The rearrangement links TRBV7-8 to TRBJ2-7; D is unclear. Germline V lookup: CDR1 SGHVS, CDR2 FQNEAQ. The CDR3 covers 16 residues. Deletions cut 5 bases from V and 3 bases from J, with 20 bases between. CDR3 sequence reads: CASSGDRARFFYEQYF. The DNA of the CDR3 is TGTGCCAGCAGCGGAGACCGCGCTAGGTTTTTCTACGAGCAGTACTTC.

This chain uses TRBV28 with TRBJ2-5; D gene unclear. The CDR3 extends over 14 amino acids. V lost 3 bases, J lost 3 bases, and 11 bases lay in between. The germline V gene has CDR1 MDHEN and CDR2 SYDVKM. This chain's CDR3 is CASSFDIQEETQYF. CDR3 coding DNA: TGTGCCAGCAGTTTTGATATTCAGGAAGAGACCCAGTACTTC.

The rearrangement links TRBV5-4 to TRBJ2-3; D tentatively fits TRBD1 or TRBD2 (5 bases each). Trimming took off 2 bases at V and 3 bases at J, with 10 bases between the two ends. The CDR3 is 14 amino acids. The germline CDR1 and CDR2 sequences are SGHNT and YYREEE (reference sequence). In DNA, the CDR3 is TGTGCCAGCAGCTTTTGGGGGAATACAGATACGCAGTATTTT. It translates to CASSFWGNTDTQYF.

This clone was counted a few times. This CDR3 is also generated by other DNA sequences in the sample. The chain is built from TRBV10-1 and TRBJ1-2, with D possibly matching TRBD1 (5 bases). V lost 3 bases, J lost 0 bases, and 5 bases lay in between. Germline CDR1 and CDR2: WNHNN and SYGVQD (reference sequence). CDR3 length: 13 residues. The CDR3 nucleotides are TGCGCCAGCAGTGAAGGGGCTAACTATGGCTACACCTTC. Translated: CASSEGANYGYTF.

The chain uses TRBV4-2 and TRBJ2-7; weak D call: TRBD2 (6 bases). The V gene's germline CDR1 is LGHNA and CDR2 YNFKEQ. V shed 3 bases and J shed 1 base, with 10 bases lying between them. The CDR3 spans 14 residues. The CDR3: CASSHSSGSYEQYF. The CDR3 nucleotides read TGTGCCAGCAGCCATTCGAGCGGGTCCTACGAGCAGTACTTC.

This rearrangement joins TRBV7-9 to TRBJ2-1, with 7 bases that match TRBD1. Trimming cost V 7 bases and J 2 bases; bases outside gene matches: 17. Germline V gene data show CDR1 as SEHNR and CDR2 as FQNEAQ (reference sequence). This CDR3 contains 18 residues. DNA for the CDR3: TGTGCCAGCACCATTCCTATACCCGGGACAGTGGCCTACAATGAGCAGTTCTTC. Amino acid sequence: CASTIPIPGTVAYNEQFF.

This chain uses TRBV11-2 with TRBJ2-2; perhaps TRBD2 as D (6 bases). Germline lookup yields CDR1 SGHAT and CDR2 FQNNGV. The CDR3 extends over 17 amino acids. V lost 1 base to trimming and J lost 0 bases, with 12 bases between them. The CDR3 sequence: CASSLGAGRANTGELFF. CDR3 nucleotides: TGTGCCAGCAGCTTAGGGGCGGGGCGGGCGAACACCGGGGAGCTGTTTTTT.

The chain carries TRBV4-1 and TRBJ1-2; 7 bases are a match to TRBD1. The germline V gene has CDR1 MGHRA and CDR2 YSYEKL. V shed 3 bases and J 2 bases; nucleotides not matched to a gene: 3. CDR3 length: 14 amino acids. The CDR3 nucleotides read TGCGCCAGCAGCCACCGACAGGGAAACTATGGCTACACCTTC. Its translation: CASSHRQGNYGYTF.

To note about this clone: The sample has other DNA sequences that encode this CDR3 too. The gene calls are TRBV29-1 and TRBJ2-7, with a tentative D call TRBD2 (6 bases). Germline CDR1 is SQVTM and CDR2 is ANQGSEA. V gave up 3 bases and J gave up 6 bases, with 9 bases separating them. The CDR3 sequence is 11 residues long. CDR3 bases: TGCAGCGTTGACTTTAGCGGCGAGCAGTACTTC. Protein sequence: CSVDFSGEQYF.

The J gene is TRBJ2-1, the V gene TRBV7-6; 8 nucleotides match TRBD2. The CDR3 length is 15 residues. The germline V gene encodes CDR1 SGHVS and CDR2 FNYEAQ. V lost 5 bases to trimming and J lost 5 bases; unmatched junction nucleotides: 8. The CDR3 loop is CASSGSGTRDNEQFF. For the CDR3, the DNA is TGTGCCAGCAGCGGTTCCGGGACTAGGGACAATGAGCAGTTCTTC.

CDR3 DNA: TGTGCCAGCAGTTTAAGGGGGCAGGGGACAGCGGGCTCCTACGAGCAGTACTTC. It yields the protein CASSLRGQGTAGSYEQYF. The chain links TRBV28 to TRBJ2-7; tentatively, D is TRBD1 (7 bases). The V end lost 2 bases, the J end lost 0 bases, and 20 bases lay between the germline ends. CDR1 and CDR2 from the germline V gene are MDHEN and SYDVKM. The length of the CDR3 is 18 residues.

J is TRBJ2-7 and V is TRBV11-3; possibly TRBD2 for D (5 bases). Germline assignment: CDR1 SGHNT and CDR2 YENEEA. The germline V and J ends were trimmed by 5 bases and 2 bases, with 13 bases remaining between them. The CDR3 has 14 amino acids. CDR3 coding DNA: TGTGCCAGCAGCACCGGGGTACCCCCCTACGAGCAGTACTTC. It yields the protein CASSTGVPPYEQYF.

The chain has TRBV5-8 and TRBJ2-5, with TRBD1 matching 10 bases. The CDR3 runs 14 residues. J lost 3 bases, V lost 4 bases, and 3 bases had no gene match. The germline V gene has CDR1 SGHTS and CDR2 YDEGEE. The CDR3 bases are TGTGCCAGCAGCCCCGGACAGGGGGAAGAGACCCAGTACTTC. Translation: CASSPGQGEETQYF.